Below, 14 T cell receptor beta chains from the same sample are listed, as sequenced in a study of cytomegalovirus exposure and HLA in healthy donors. In the PCR, 60 Vbeta and 13 Jbeta primers were used. This table comes from immunoSEQ multiplex PCR, and its TCRdb copy is limited to in-frame clones, with some not included. The sample shows about 100,000 clones, around three quarters of them seen only once. The specimen sequenced was PBMCs. The receptors shown here come from a man aged 25 to 40 in good health and CMV-seronegative.

V usage is TRBV4-2 and J usage is TRBJ2-5, with 7 bases lining up with TRBD1. Germline CDR1 reads LGHNA; CDR2 reads YNFKEQ. This CDR3 spans 18 amino acids. The V gene end was trimmed by 4 bases and the J gene end by 3 bases; junction bases not matched to a gene: 17. Written as DNA, the CDR3 is TGTGCCAGCAGCCCCCGCCGCTCCAACAGGGGCCCAGAAGAGACCCAGTACTTC. Translated, it gives CASSPRRSNRGPEETQYF.

This chain links TRBV29-1 with TRBJ2-7; TRBD2 matches at 7 bases. The CDR3 contains 14 residues. Germline V gene data show CDR1 as SQVTM and CDR2 as ANQGSEA. The J segment lost 6 bases and the V segment lost 4 bases, leaving 12 bases of the junction unmatched. The CDR3: CSVVRGLPRREQYF. CDR3 sequence (DNA): TGCAGCGTTGTTAGGGGACTACCTAGGCGCGAGCAGTACTTC.

The gene calls are TRBV4-2 and TRBJ2-6, with TRBD1 matching 7 bases. V was pared by 4 bases and J by 0 bases, with 6 bases of the junction left unmatched. This CDR3 has 17 amino acids. Germline CDR1 is LGHNA and CDR2 is YNFKEQ. CDR3 sequence (DNA): TGTGCCAGCAGCCTTTCGGGACAGCTCTCTGGGGCCAACGTCCTGACTTTC. This encodes CASSLSGQLSGANVLTF.

This clone was detected a few times. This chain joins TRBV6-5 and TRBJ1-5; D perhaps matches TRBD1 (5 bases). This CDR3 has 15 amino acids. Germline assignment: CDR1 MNHEY and CDR2 SVGAGI. Trimming stripped 0 bases from V and 6 bases from J, with 12 bases between. In DNA form, the CDR3 reads TGTGCCAGCAGTTACTCGGGGGGAGCAGGTCAGCCCCAGCATTTT. Protein product: CASSYSGGAGQPQHF.

This clone appeared a single time. The chain links TRBV7-8 to TRBJ1-2, with 9 bases aligning to TRBD1. This CDR3 has 15 amino acids. Germline CDR1 and CDR2: SGHVS and FQNEAQ. J gave up 3 bases and V 1 base, and 3 bases lay outside the gene matches. For the CDR3, the DNA is TGTGCCAGCAGCTTAGGGGGACAGGGCGACTATGGCTACACCTTC. This gives the protein CASSLGGQGDYGYTF.

A single count supports this clone. This rearrangement joins TRBV4-2 to TRBJ1-4; 8 bases line up with TRBD1. The CDR3 contains 15 residues. Germline V lookup: CDR1 LGHNA, CDR2 YNFKEQ. V shed 4 bases, J shed 8 bases, and the junction held 9 bases outside the gene matches. CDR3 sequence: CASSRLQGAREKLFF. In DNA, the CDR3 is TGTGCCAGCAGCCGCCTCCAGGGGGCGCGGGAAAAACTGTTTTTT.

The chain uses TRBV27 and TRBJ1-1, with TRBD1 matching 8 bases. This CDR3 has 14 amino acids. The V gene end was trimmed by 5 bases and the J gene end by 5 bases; junction bases not matched to a gene: 7. Looked up from germline, CDR1 is MNHEY and CDR2 is SMNVEV (reference sequence). Here the CDR3 reads CASSIGTGGTEAFF. Here the CDR3 DNA reads TGTGCCAGCAGTATCGGGACAGGAGGAACTGAAGCTTTCTTT.

This chain joins TRBV30 and TRBJ1-6; D not resolved. The CDR3 extends over 14 amino acids. Per germline, CDR1 GTSNPN and CDR2 SVGIG (reference sequence). With 5 bases removed from V and 7 bases from J, the gap between germline ends came to 15 bases. CDR3 region: CAWDRGTLNSPLHF. The CDR3 DNA is TGTGCCTGGGATCGGGGAACCCTAAATTCACCCCTCCACTTT. The whole variable domain, remainder taken from reference TRBV30 and TRBJ1-6, is SQTIHQWPATLVQPVGSPLSLECTVEGTSNPNLYWYRQAAGRGLQLLFYSVGIGQISSEVPQNLSASRPQDRQFILSSKKLLLSDSGFYLCAWDRGTLNSPLHFGNGTRLTVT.

CDR3 region: CASSQEGGTGYGYTF. In DNA form, the CDR3 reads TGCGCCAGCAGCCAAGAGGGAGGAACTGGCTATGGCTACACCTTC. The chain couples TRBV4-1 to TRBJ1-2; D unresolved. Germline V gene lookup returns CDR1 MGHRA and CDR2 YSYEKL. Trimming took off 0 bases at V and 4 bases at J, with 12 bases between the two ends. The CDR3 is 15 residues long.

This clone has only one observation. The gene calls are TRBV9 and TRBJ1-4; maybe TRBD1 (5 bases). The V gene's germline CDR1 is SGDLS and CDR2 YYNGEE. Trimming left V 2 bases short and J 4 bases short, with 15 bases between. CDR3 length equals 16 residues. CDR3 amino acids: CASSVGLLTGNEKLFF. In DNA, the CDR3 is TGTGCCAGCAGCGTGGGACTTCTAACCGGTAATGAAAAACTGTTTTTT.

In this sample, this clone turned up once. V and J are TRBV13 and TRBJ2-1; 10 bases align to TRBD2. Germline values: CDR1 PRHDT, CDR2 FYEKMQ (reference sequence). The CDR3 sequence is 15 residues long. V lost 5 bases, J lost 4 bases, and 5 bases stayed unmatched. CDR3 sequence reads: CASSPLAGQYNEQFF. In nucleotides, the CDR3 is TGTGCCAGCAGCCCACTAGCGGGACAATACAATGAGCAGTTCTTC.

This clone was observed a few times. The V call is TRBV7-6, the J call TRBJ2-1; 7 bases match TRBD2. This CDR3 has 14 residues. Germline lookup yields CDR1 SGHVS and CDR2 FNYEAQ. V shed 6 bases, J shed 5 bases, and the junction held 7 bases outside the gene matches. CDR3 region: CASRPLASHNEQFF. The CDR3 DNA sequence: TGTGCCAGCAGACCACTAGCGTCGCACAATGAGCAGTTCTTC.

This chain links TRBV30 with TRBJ2-7; 7 nucleotides agree with TRBD1. V lost 5 bases to trimming and J lost 3 bases; unmatched junction nucleotides: 4. There are 12 residues in the CDR3. Looked up from germline, CDR1 is GTSNPN and CDR2 is SVGIG (reference sequence). Here the CDR3 DNA reads TGTGCCTGGGGACAGGAGAGCTACGAGCAGTACTTC. It specifies CAWGQESYEQYF.

This clone was counted at least ten times. This sequence joins TRBV6-5 and TRBJ1-1, with D possibly being TRBD1 (5 bases). The CDR3 consists of 12 residues. V was shortened by 10 bases and J by 6 bases, with 15 bases between the two germline ends. Per germline, CDR1 MNHEY and CDR2 SVGAGI. CDR3 region: CAIRRGAAEAFF. As DNA, the CDR3 is TGTGCCATTCGTAGGGGCGCCGCTGAAGCTTTCTTT.